This TCR beta chain was sequenced during a study of shared clonotypes between healthy human individuals. Study background: Used for every donor were three CD4 naive, three CD4 memory, two CD8 naive and one CD8 memory plate.

Deep level was the assay's run setting. Produced via immunoSEQ multiplex PCR; TCRdb's table is partial and in-frame only. This table has around 690,000 clones, 90% appearing once. Study-level results: For sorted subsets, rarefaction showed incomplete sequencing despite large depth.

A word on this clone: Its antigen is unidentified.

The CDR3 sequence is 12 residues long. Trimming removed 4 bases from V and 3 bases from J, with 7 bases in between. CDR1 is MGHRA and CDR2 is YSYEKL in the germline V gene. Sequencing input: memory CD8+ T cells from PBMCs. The sample's subset: CD45RO+ cells pooled with CCR7-negative TemRA cells. The source of this sequence is a man aged 18 to 35 in good health. Some clones in this sample may be carry-over from other donors' samples. The genes are TRBV4-1 and TRBJ2-7, with D unresolved. CDR3 in amino acids: CASSPPGYEQYF. CDR3 nucleotide sequence: TGCGCCAGCAGCCCCCCGGGCTACGAGCAGTACTTC.